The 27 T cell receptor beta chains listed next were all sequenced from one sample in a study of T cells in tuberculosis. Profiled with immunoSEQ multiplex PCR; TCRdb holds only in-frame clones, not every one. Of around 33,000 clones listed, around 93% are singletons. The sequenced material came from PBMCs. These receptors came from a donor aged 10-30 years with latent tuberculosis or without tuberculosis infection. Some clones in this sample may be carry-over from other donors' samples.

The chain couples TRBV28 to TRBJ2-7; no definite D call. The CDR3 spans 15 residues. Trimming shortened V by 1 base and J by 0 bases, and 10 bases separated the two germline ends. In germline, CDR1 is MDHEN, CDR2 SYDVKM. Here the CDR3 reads CASSLLRSDSYEQYF. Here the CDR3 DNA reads TGTGCCAGCAGTTTATTGAGGTCTGACTCCTACGAGCAGTACTTC.

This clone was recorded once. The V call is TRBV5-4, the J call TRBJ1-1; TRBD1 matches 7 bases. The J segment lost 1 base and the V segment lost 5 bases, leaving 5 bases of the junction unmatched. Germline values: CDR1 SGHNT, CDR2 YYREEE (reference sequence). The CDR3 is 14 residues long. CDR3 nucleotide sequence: TGTGCCAGCAGTCCCGACAGGGCGAACACTGAAGCTTTCTTT. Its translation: CASSPDRANTEAFF.

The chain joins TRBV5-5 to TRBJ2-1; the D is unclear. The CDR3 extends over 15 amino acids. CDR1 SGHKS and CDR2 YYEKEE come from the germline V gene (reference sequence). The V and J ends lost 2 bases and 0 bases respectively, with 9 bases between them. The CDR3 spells CASSLVLSSYNEQFF. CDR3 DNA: TGTGCCAGCAGCTTAGTCTTGAGCTCCTACAATGAGCAGTTCTTC.

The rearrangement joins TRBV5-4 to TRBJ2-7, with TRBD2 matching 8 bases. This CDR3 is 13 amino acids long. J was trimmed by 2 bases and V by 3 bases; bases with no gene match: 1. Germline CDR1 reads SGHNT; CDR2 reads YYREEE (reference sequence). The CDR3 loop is CASSSGLAYEQYF. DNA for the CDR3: TGTGCCAGCAGCTCGGGACTAGCCTACGAGCAGTACTTC.

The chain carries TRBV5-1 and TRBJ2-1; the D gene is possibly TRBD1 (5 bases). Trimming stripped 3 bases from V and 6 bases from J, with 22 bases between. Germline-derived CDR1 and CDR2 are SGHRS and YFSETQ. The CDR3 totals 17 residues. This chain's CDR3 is CASSSPLGVALGNEQFF. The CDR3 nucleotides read TGCGCCAGCAGCTCCCCTCTAGGGGTAGCCCTGGGCAATGAGCAGTTCTTC. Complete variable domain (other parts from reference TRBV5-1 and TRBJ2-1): KAGVTQTPRYLIKTRGQQVTLSCSPISGHRSVSWYQQTPGQGLQFLFEYFSETQRNKGNFPGRFSGRQFSNSRSEMNVSTLELGDSALYLCASSSPLGVALGNEQFFGPGTRLTVL.

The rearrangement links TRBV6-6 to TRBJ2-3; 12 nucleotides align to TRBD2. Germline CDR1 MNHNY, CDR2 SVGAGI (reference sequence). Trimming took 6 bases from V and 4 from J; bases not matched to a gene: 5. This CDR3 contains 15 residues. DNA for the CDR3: TGTGCCAGCAGAAGACTAGCGGGGGTTTCAGATACGCAGTATTTT. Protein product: CASRRLAGVSDTQYF.

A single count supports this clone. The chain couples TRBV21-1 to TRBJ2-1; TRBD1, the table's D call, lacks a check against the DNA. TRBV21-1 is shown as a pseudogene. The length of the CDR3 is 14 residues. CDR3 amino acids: CASSKGQGAYEQFF. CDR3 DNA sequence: TGTGCCAGCAGCAAGGGACAGGGGGCATATGAGCAGTTCTTC.

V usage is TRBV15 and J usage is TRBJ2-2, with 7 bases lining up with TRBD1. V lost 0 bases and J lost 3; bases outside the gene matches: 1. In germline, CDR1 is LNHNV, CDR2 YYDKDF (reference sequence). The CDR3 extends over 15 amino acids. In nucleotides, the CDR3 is TGTGCCACCAGCAGAGAAGACAGGGACACCGGGGAGCTGTTTTTT. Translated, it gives CATSREDRDTGELFF. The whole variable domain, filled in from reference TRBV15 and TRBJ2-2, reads DAMVIQNPRYQVTQFGKPVTLSCSQTLNHNVMYWYQQKSSQAPKLLFHYYDKDFNNEADTPDNFQSRRPNTSFCFLDIRSPGLGDTAMYLCATSREDRDTGELFFGEGSRLTVL.

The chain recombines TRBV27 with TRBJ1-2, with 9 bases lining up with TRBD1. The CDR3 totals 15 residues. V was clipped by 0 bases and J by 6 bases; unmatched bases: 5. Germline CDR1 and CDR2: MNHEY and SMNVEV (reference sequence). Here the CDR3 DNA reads TGTGCCAGCAGTTTATCGAATGGGGACAGGGATGGCTACACCTTC. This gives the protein CASSLSNGDRDGYTF.

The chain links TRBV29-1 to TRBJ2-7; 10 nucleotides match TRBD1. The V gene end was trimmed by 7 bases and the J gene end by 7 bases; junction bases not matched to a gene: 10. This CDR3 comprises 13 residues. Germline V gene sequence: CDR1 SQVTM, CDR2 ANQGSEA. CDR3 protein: CSAMTGGAGEQYF. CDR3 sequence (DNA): TGCAGCGCCATGACAGGGGGCGCGGGGGAGCAGTACTTC.

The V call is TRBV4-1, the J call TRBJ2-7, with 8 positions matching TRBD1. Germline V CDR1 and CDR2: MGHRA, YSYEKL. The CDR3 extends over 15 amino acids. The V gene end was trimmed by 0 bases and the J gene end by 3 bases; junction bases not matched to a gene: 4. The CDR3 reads CASSQDLGTGYEQYF. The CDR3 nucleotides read TGCGCCAGCAGCCAAGATTTGGGGACAGGCTACGAGCAGTACTTC.

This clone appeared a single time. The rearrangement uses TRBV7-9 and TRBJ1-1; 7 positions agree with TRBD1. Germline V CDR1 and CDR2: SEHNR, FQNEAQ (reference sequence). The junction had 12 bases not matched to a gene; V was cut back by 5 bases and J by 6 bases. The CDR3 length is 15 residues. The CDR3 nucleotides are TGTGCCAGCAGCATAAGAGGGGGCGGATTAGCTGAAGCTTTCTTT. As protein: CASSIRGGGLAEAFF.

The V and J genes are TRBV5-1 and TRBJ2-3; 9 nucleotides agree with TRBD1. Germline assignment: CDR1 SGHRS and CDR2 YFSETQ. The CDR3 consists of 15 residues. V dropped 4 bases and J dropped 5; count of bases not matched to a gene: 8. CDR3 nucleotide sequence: TGCGCCAGCAGCGCACGGGACAGGGCCGGAGATACGCAGTATTTT. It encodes CASSARDRAGDTQYF.

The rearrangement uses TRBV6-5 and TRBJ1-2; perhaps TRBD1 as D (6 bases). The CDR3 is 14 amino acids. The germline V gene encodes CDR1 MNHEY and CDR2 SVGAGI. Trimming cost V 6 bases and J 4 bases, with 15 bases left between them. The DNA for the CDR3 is TGTGCCAGCAGCTATTCGACAGGCCTCTATGGCTACACCTTC. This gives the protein CASSYSTGLYGYTF.

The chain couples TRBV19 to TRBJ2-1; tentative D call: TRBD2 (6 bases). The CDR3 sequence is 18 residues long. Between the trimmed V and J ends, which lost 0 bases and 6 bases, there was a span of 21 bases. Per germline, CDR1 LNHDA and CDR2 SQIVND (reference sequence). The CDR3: CASSIDWPGQGSGNEQFF. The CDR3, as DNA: TGTGCCAGTAGTATAGATTGGCCCGGGCAGGGTAGCGGCAATGAGCAGTTCTTC.

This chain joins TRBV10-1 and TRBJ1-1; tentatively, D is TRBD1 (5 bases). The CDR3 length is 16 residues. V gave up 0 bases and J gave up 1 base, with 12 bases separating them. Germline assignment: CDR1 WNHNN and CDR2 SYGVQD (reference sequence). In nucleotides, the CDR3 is TGCGCCAGCAGTGAGTCGGGACTGGGATCGAACACTGAAGCTTTCTTT. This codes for CASSESGLGSNTEAFF.

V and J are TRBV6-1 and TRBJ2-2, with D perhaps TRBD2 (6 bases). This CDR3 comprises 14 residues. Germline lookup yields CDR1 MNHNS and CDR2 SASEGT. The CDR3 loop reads CATGRGPSDGELFF. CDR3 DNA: TGTGCTACGGGGCGGGGACCCTCTGACGGGGAGCTGTTTTTT.

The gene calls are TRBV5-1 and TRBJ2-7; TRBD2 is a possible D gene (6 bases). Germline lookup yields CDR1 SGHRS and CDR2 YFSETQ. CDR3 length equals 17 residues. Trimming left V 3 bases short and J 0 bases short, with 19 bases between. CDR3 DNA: TGCGCCAGCAGCTCCTCTCGATTAGCGGACTACTCCTACGAGCAGTACTTC. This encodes CASSSSRLADYSYEQYF. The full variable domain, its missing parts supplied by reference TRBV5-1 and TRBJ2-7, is KAGVTQTPRYLIKTRGQQVTLSCSPISGHRSVSWYQQTPGQGLQFLFEYFSETQRNKGNFPGRFSGRQFSNSRSEMNVSTLELGDSALYLCASSSSRLADYSYEQYFGPGTRLTVT.

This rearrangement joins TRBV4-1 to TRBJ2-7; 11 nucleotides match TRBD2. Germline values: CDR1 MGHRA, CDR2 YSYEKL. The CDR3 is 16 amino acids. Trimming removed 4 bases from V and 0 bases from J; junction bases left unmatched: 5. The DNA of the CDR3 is TGCGCCAGCAGCCTTCCTACTAGCGGGGGCTCCTACGAGCAGTACTTC. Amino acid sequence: CASSLPTSGGSYEQYF.

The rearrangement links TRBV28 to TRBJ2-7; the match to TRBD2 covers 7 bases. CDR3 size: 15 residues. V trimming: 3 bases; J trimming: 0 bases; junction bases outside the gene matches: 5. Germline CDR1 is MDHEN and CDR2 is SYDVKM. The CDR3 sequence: CASSFLGGSSYEQYF. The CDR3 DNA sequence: TGTGCCAGCAGTTTTTTGGGAGGGAGCTCCTACGAGCAGTACTTC.

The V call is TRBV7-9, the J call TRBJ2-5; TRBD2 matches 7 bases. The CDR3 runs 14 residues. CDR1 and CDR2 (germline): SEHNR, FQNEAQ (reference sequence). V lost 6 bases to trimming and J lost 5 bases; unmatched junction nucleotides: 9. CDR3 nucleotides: TGTGCCAGCAGGGAACCGGGGGGAGGGGAGACCCAGTACTTC. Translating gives CASREPGGGETQYF.

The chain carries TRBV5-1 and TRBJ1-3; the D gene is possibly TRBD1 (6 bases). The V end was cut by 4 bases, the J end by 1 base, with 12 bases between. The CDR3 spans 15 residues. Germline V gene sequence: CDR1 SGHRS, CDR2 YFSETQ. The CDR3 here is CASSATGLSGNTIYF. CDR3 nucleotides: TGCGCCAGCAGCGCAACAGGGCTTTCTGGAAACACCATATATTTT.

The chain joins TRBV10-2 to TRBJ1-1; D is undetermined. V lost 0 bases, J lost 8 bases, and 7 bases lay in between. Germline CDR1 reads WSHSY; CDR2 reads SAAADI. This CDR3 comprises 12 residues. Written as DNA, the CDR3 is TGCGCCAGCAGTGAGTCCAGGCAGGAAGCTTTCTTT. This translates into CASSESRQEAFF.

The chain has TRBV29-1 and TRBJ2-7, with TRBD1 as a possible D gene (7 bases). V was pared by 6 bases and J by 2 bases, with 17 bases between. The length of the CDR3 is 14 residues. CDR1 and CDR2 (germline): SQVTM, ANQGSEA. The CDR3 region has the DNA TGCAGCGTCCAAGGAGGGGACAGCACCTACGAGCAGTACTTC. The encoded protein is CSVQGGDSTYEQYF.

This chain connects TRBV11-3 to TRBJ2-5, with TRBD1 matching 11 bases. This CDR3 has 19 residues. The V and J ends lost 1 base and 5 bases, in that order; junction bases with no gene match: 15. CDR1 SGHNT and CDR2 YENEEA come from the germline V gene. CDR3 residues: CASSLGRWGRTGGVETQYF. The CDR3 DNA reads TGTGCCAGCAGCTTAGGCCGTTGGGGAAGGACAGGGGGCGTCGAGACCCAGTACTTC.

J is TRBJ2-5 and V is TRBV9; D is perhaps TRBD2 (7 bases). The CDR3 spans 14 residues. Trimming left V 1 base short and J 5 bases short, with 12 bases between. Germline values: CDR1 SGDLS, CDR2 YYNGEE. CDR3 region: CASSVYGGLETQYF. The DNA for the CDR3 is TGTGCCAGCAGCGTATACGGGGGGCTGGAGACCCAGTACTTC.

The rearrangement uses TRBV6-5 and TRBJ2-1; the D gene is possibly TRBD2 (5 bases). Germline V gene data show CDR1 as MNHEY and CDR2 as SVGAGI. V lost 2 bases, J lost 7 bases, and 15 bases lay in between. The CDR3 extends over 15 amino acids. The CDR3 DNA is TGTGCCAGCAGTTACGGCGGATACACGGGGAATGAGCAGTTCTTC. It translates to CASSYGGYTGNEQFF.